The 21 T cell receptor beta chains below all came from one sample that was sequenced in a study of shared clonotypes between healthy human individuals. Clones were read by immunoSEQ multiplex PCR, and TCRdb kept only the in-frame ones, dropping some. Among about 1.5 million clones listed, 95% to 99% were seen once. The sequencing sample was made of naive CD4+ T cells sorted from blood. Subset indicated: CD45RA+ positively selected. These receptors were obtained from a man younger than 40 in good health.

The rearrangement joins TRBV6-1 to TRBJ2-7, with 14 bases lining up with TRBD2. This CDR3 region has 19 residues. CDR1 MNHNS and CDR2 SASEGT come from the germline V gene. V gave up 4 bases and J gave up 5 bases; unmatched junction bases: 16. CDR3 amino acids: CASSGGLAGGFFLSNEQYF. CDR3 DNA sequence: TGTGCCAGCAGTGGAGGACTAGCGGGAGGTTTTTTTCTTTCTAACGAGCAGTACTTC.

This clone was observed a single time. The V gene is TRBV4-2, the J gene TRBJ2-7; D is ambiguous. Germline CDR1 LGHNA, CDR2 YNFKEQ. The V gene lost 1 base and the J gene lost 6 bases, with 10 bases spanning the gap. This CDR3 is built from 13 residues. This CDR3 is CASSQVVDIEQYF. In DNA, the CDR3 is TGTGCCAGCAGCCAAGTCGTAGATATCGAGCAGTACTTC.

This clone appeared once. The chain recombines TRBV28 with TRBJ2-1, with TRBD2 identical over 11 bases. The V segment lost 7 bases and the J segment 3 bases; nucleotides outside the gene matches: 5. CDR1 is MDHEN and CDR2 is SYDVKM in the germline V gene. The CDR3 length is 15 residues. This chain's CDR3 is CASNNLAGGYNEQFF. CDR3 sequence (DNA): TGTGCCAGCAACAACCTAGCGGGAGGCTACAATGAGCAGTTCTTC.

This clone appeared once. This chain connects TRBV20-1 to TRBJ1-2; D gene unclear. V dropped 3 bases and J dropped 4 bases, with 3 bases sitting between them. Germline V gene data show CDR1 as DFQATT and CDR2 as SNEGSKA (reference sequence). This CDR3 is 10 amino acids long. CDR3 bases: TGCAGTGCTAGTACCTATGGCTACACCTTC. Translated: CSASTYGYTF.

V and J are TRBV9 and TRBJ2-5; D remains unclear. The CDR3 length is 13 residues. Trimming left V 0 bases short and J 3 bases short, with 6 bases between. Germline assignment: CDR1 SGDLS and CDR2 YYNGEE. The chain's CDR3 is CASSVDIEETQYF. DNA of the CDR3: TGTGCCAGCAGCGTAGATATTGAAGAGACCCAGTACTTC.

V usage is TRBV6-5 and J usage is TRBJ1-1; TRBD1 matches 7 bases. The CDR3 covers 15 residues. Germline trimming cut 4 bases from V and 1 base from J; bases unmatched to any gene: 6. The germline CDR1 and CDR2 sequences are MNHEY and SVGAGI. The CDR3 nucleotides read TGTGCCAGCAGTTGGGCAGGGGGAGGGAACACTGAAGCTTTCTTT. Amino acid sequence: CASSWAGGGNTEAFF.

In its sample, this clone was seen once. The chain links TRBV28 to TRBJ2-7, with D perhaps matching TRBD1 or TRBD2 (5 bases each). The CDR3 runs 15 residues. The V gene lost 6 bases and the J gene lost 7 bases, with 22 bases spanning the gap. Germline CDR1 and CDR2: MDHEN and SYDVKM. CDR3 amino acids: CASSRPWGNYEEQYF. The CDR3 DNA reads TGTGCCAGCAGCCGTCCTTGGGGGAACTACGAGGAGCAGTACTTC.

The chain has TRBV5-1 and TRBJ2-1; 8 nucleotides line up with TRBD1. Germline CDR1 SGHRS, CDR2 YFSETQ. The CDR3 is 15 residues long. Unmatched junction bases numbered 8, after V lost 2 bases and J lost 7 bases. CDR3 region: CASSFDRGPWNEQFF. CDR3 DNA sequence: TGCGCCAGCAGCTTCGACAGGGGCCCTTGGAATGAGCAGTTCTTC.

Turning to this clone: The sample has other DNA sequences that encode this CDR3 too. The chain is built from TRBV5-1 and TRBJ1-5, with D hard to call. The CDR3 loop spans 14 amino acids. Germline CDR1 reads SGHRS; CDR2 reads YFSETQ. Trimming removed 0 bases at V and 4 bases at J, with 8 bases between. CDR3 nucleotides: TGCGCCAGCAGCTTGGGGCAGACAAATCAGCCCCAGCATTTT. It encodes CASSLGQTNQPQHF.

V and J are TRBV6-4 and TRBJ1-4; no reliable D call. CDR1 is MRHNA and CDR2 is SNTAGT in the germline V gene. This CDR3 is 13 amino acids long. V lost 4 bases and J lost 7, with 10 bases in between. CDR3 nucleotide sequence: TGTGCCAGCAGTGTGGTGCCAGGTGAAAAACTGTTTTTT. Translated, it gives CASSVVPGEKLFF.

The J gene is TRBJ1-2, the V gene TRBV15, with a tentative D call TRBD1 (5 bases). Germline V lookup: CDR1 LNHNV, CDR2 YYDKDF (reference sequence). The CDR3 is made up of 17 amino acids. With 0 bases removed from V and 6 bases from J, the gap between germline ends came to 20 bases. The DNA of the CDR3 is TGTGCCACCAGCAGAGATCGGCTATCTAGCTCCAGGGATGGCTACACCTTC. This sequence encodes CATSRDRLSSSRDGYTF.

CDR3 sequence (DNA): TGTGCCAGCAGCCTCTTCCACGAGCAGTACTTC. Translated: CASSLFHEQYF. V is TRBV7-9 and J is TRBJ2-7; no clear D gene. The CDR3 extends over 11 amino acids. V was trimmed by 5 bases and J by 5 bases, leaving 7 bases between them. Germline loops: CDR1 SEHNR, CDR2 FQNEAQ (reference sequence).

V and J are TRBV9 and TRBJ1-2; 9 bases align to TRBD1. The V and J ends lost 4 bases and 4 bases, in that order; junction bases with no gene match: 8. In germline, CDR1 is SGDLS, CDR2 YYNGEE. This CDR3 contains 15 residues. The DNA of the CDR3 is TGTGCCAGCAGCTTCCGGGACAGGGATCTCTATGGCTACACCTTC. Residues: CASSFRDRDLYGYTF. Full variable domain (remainder filled in from reference TRBV9 and TRBJ1-2): DSGVTQTPKHLITATGQRVTLRCSPRSGDLSVYWYQQSLDQGLQFLIQYYNGEERAKGNILERFSAQQFPDLHSELNLSSLELGDSALYFCASSFRDRDLYGYTFGSGTRLTVV.

The chain uses TRBV27 and TRBJ1-4; D remains unclear. Trimming left V 0 bases short and J 0 bases short, with 11 bases between. The CDR3 has 17 residues. Germline CDR1 reads MNHEY; CDR2 reads SMNVEV (reference sequence). This CDR3 reads CASSLSTHSTTNEKLFF. CDR3 coding DNA: TGTGCCAGCAGTTTATCGACACACAGCACAACTAATGAAAAACTGTTTTTT.

The CDR3 loop reads CASSSTGNTGELFF. The CDR3 DNA reads as TGTGCCAGCAGCTCGACAGGGAACACCGGGGAGCTGTTTTTT. V and J are TRBV25-1 and TRBJ2-2; D might be TRBD1 (6 bases). The V end was cut by 6 bases, the J end by 1 base, with 9 bases between. The CDR3 length is 14 residues. The germline V gene has CDR1 MGHDK and CDR2 SYGVNS.

The chain joins TRBV28 to TRBJ1-1; the match to TRBD1 covers 7 bases. Per the germline V gene, CDR1 is MDHEN and CDR2 is SYDVKM. The junction had 7 bases not matched to a gene; V was cut back by 6 bases and J by 0 bases. This CDR3 contains 15 residues. CDR3: CASSPLDRMNTEAFF. The CDR3 nucleotides are TGTGCCAGCAGCCCTCTGGACAGGATGAACACTGAAGCTTTCTTT.

The chain joins TRBV6-5 to TRBJ1-5; unclear D gene. V shed 6 bases and J shed 0 bases, with 12 bases lying between them. The CDR3 extends over 15 amino acids. From germline, CDR1 is MNHEY and CDR2 SVGAGI. CDR3 DNA: TGTGCCAGCAGGTCCGGGGTCCATAGCAATCAGCCCCAGCATTTT. Translating gives CASRSGVHSNQPQHF.

The rearrangement joins TRBV15 to TRBJ1-1; D not certain. Germline V gene data show CDR1 as LNHNV and CDR2 as YYDKDF (reference sequence). V was cut by 8 bases and J by 4 bases, with 17 bases left in between. The CDR3 has 14 amino acids. This chain's CDR3 is CATSRGATATEAFF. In DNA, the CDR3 is TGTGCCACCTCTCGAGGCGCTACAGCCACTGAAGCTTTCTTT.

The gene calls are TRBV4-1 and TRBJ2-5, with a possible D match to TRBD2 (6 bases). This CDR3 spans 15 amino acids. V was cut by 1 base and J by 2 bases, with 11 bases left in between. The germline gives CDR1 MGHRA, CDR2 YSYEKL. Written as DNA, the CDR3 is TGCGCCAGCAGCCAAGTTGTAGCGGTTCAAGAGACCCAGTACTTC. It specifies CASSQVVAVQETQYF.

The V and J genes are TRBV30 and TRBJ2-2; 12 bases match TRBD2. From germline, CDR1 is GTSNPN and CDR2 SVGIG (reference sequence). The CDR3 is 18 residues long. V dropped 5 bases and J dropped 1; count of bases not matched to a gene: 11. In DNA, the CDR3 is TGTGCCTGGGGTTCCGGGACTAGCGGGTCACAGAACACCGGGGAGCTGTTTTTT. Residues: CAWGSGTSGSQNTGELFF.

The chain combines TRBV18 with TRBJ2-2; unclear D gene. V lost 3 bases to trimming and J lost 4 bases, with 9 bases between them. The germline CDR1 and CDR2 sequences are KGHSH and LQKENI. CDR3 length: 14 amino acids. CDR3 nucleotide sequence: TGTGCCAGCTCACCTATTTCTCCCACCGGGGAGCTGTTTTTT. This sequence encodes CASSPISPTGELFF.